This T cell receptor beta chain came from a study of blood T cell repertoires in COVID-19. TCRdb's copy holds only in-frame clones and misses some; the assay was immunoSEQ multiplex PCR. The data contain 200,000 to 250,000 clones, roughly nine tenths of them singletons. The CDR3 sequence is 15 residues long. With V trimmed by 4 bases and J by 2 bases, 9 bases remained unmatched. Germline V gene sequence: CDR1 SGHRS, CDR2 YFSETQ. The chain combines TRBV5-1 with TRBJ2-7, with 7 bases fitting TRBD1. The receptor's source is a woman in her forties or fifties in a cohort exposed to, infected with or recovered from COVID-19 (not recorded which). The specimen was PBMCs or T cells enriched from blood (not recorded which). The CDR3 sequence: CASSEVMGQTYEQYF. The CDR3 DNA reads as TGCGCCAGCAGCGAAGTAATGGGACAGACCTACGAGCAGTACTTC.